A single sample gave rise to the 5 T cell receptor beta chains below, sequenced in a study of blood T cell repertoires in COVID-19. This table comes from immunoSEQ multiplex PCR, and its TCRdb copy is limited to in-frame clones, with some not included. This sample carries some 190,000 clones, nearly 90% of them seen once, and the ten largest clones take about 6.8%. Sequenced input: peripheral blood. The receptor source for this set is a woman aged 40 to 49 who had recovered from COVID-19.

The V call is TRBV28, the J call TRBJ1-1, with D perhaps matching TRBD1 (5 bases). Per the germline V gene, CDR1 is MDHEN and CDR2 is SYDVKM. The ends were cut back, 7 bases at V and 0 bases at J, with 12 bases in the middle. The CDR3 covers 14 residues. CDR3 amino acids: CASTTGTVNTEAFF. CDR3 DNA sequence: TGTGCCAGCACAACCGGGACTGTGAACACTGAAGCTTTCTTT.

This clone was observed a few times. The CDR3 is CSASPGQGPYEQYF. The CDR3 DNA is TGCAGTGCTAGTCCGGGACAGGGGCCCTACGAGCAGTACTTC. This chain connects TRBV20-1 to TRBJ2-7; 10 bases agree with TRBD1. The V and J ends lost 3 bases and 2 bases, in that order; junction bases with no gene match: 4. The CDR3 has 14 residues. Germline V lookup: CDR1 DFQATT, CDR2 SNEGSKA (reference sequence).

Comments on this clone: The same CDR3 is also encoded by other DNA sequences in this sample. The CDR3 reads CASSPSSGNTIYF. The CDR3 region has the DNA TGTGCCAGCAGCCCCTCCTCTGGAAACACCATATATTTT. The chain links TRBV28 to TRBJ1-3; D unresolved. V lost 6 bases and J lost 0, with 6 bases in between. The CDR3 covers 13 residues. CDR1 is MDHEN, CDR2 SYDVKM, per germline.

The V gene is TRBV27, the J gene TRBJ2-7; a weak D match, TRBD1 (6 bases). Germline values: CDR1 MNHEY, CDR2 SMNVEV (reference sequence). Trimming shortened V by 6 bases and J by 6 bases, and 18 bases separated the two germline ends. The CDR3 is 14 residues long. As DNA, the CDR3 is TGTGCCAGCAGCACAACAGGGAAGTTAAGCGAGCAGTACTTC. Translation gives CASSTTGKLSEQYF.

The CDR3 here is CASGRHGGETQYF. CDR3 bases: TGTGCCAGCGGCCGCCACGGAGGGGAGACCCAGTACTTC. The chain uses TRBV27 and TRBJ2-5; possible D gene TRBD2, 6 bases. The ends were cut back, 8 bases at V and 5 bases at J, with 15 bases in the middle. The V gene's germline CDR1 is MNHEY and CDR2 SMNVEV (reference sequence). The CDR3 runs 13 residues.